The T cell receptor (beta chain) described here comes from a study of cytomegalovirus exposure and HLA in healthy donors. The PCR had 60 Vbeta and 13 Jbeta primers. TCRdb's copy holds only in-frame clones and misses some; the assay was immunoSEQ multiplex PCR. Counted here are 150,000 or so clones, around 78% occurring once; the ten biggest clones make up around 3.1%. What was sequenced was PBMCs. The TCR sequence derives from a woman in her 40s in good health and CMV-seronegative.

CDR3 sequence: CASSPSGQATYEQYF. DNA of the CDR3: TGTGCCAGCAGTCCATCCGGCCAGGCAACCTACGAGCAGTACTTC. This chain links TRBV6-6 with TRBJ2-7; D is uncertain. V shed 5 bases and J shed 2 bases, with 16 bases lying between them. Germline CDR1 is MNHNY and CDR2 is SVGAGI (reference sequence). CDR3 length: 15 amino acids.